The clone carrying this TCR beta chain appeared many times. The antigen is undetermined. These data are taken from a study of regulatory T cells in long-lasting Graves disease. General observations from the study: Sample size, which was small, may have reduced accuracy. Peripheral blood was the sole material, not thyroid tissue.

In germline, CDR1 is MNHEY, CDR2 SMNVEV (reference sequence). CDR3 length: 12 residues. The V and J ends lost 2 bases and 10 bases respectively, with 11 bases between them. Noted time point: newly diagnosed GD, antithyroid drugs for less than 3 months. Following extraction of RNA from PBMCs, that RNA was used to make the TCR library. A volume of nine milliliters of peripheral blood was collected in EDTA tubes. The TCR beta library used iRepertoire HTBI primers with Arm-PCR amplification of CDR3. TCRdb redid the calling of the multiplex PCR reads with MiXCR, one entry per CDR3 protein. The profile shows approximately 400,000 distinct CDR3 sequences, approximately 12% of them singletons. These data were also filed under a second study, of T cells in Graves' hyperthyroidism and ophthalmopathy. That source notes: Primed by the HTBI set, a first-round RT-PCR was run on the TCR CDR3.

Sequencing used peripheral blood mononuclear cells (PBMCs), obtained at new diagnosis, from a patient treated with antithyroid drugs. V usage is TRBV27 and J usage is TRBJ1-1, with TRBD1 as a possible D gene (6 bases). The TCR comes from a woman aged 18-29 years with Graves disease. For the CDR3, the DNA is TGTGCCAGCAGTTTAGGGGACAATCGAGCTTTCTTT. It translates to CASSLGDNRAFF.